One sample yielded the 6 T cell receptor beta chains listed below, sequenced in a study of TIL therapy for anti-PD-1-resistant metastatic lung cancer. The libraries were made with immunoSEQ v3. Profiling relied on immunoSEQ multiplex PCR, and the TCRdb table lists in-frame clones only, not all of them. Among tens of thousands of clones, 70% to 75% were seen once, and the ten largest hold roughly 6.1%. Sample time point: pre-treatment sample, taken before nivolumab and TIL therapy. This specimen was blood, taken at baseline. These TCRs come from a person aged 25-85 years with non-small cell lung cancer.

V is TRBV21-1 and J is TRBJ1-2. TRBV21-1 is a listed pseudogene. CDR3 length equals 17 residues. The chain's CDR3 is CASSIVLRCAYFYGYTF. DNA of the CDR3: TGTGCCAGCAGCATCGTCCTGAGGTGTGCCTACTTCTATGGCTACACCTTC.

This clone showed up just once. V and J are TRBV2 and TRBJ2-1; 11 nucleotides match TRBD2. V trimming: 2 bases; J trimming: 3 bases; junction bases outside the gene matches: 9. CDR1 SNHLY and CDR2 FYNNEI come from the germline V gene. This CDR3 is built from 18 residues. The CDR3 loop is CASSETFGTSGSYNEQFF. DNA for the CDR3: TGTGCCAGCAGTGAAACGTTTGGGACTAGCGGCAGCTACAATGAGCAGTTCTTC. Supplemented by reference TRBV2 and TRBJ2-1, the full variable domain reads EPEVTQTPSHQVTQMGQEVILRCVPISNHLYFYWYRQILGQKVEFLVSFYNNEISEKSEIFDDQFSVERPDGSNFTLKIRSTKLEDSAMYFCASSETFGTSGSYNEQFFGPGTRLTVL.

The gene calls are TRBV6-1 and TRBJ1-4; no firm D call. The V and J ends lost 7 bases and 8 bases respectively, with 5 bases between them. The germline V gene encodes CDR1 MNHNS and CDR2 SASEGT. The length of the CDR3 is 10 residues. CDR3 in amino acids: CASIGEKLFF. DNA of the CDR3: TGTGCCAGCATAGGGGAAAAACTGTTTTTT.

The rearrangement links TRBV9 to TRBJ2-1, with 8 bases matching TRBD2. The V segment lost 5 bases and the J segment 8 bases; nucleotides outside the gene matches: 6. CDR1 and CDR2 (germline): SGDLS, YYNGEE. The CDR3 loop spans 13 amino acids. The CDR3 bases are TGTGCCAGCAGTGGGAGCGGGAGAGATGAGCAGTTCTTC. This encodes CASSGSGRDEQFF.

CDR3 sequence: CASSRSGSNSYEQYF. CDR3 nucleotides: TGTGCCAGCAGCCGAAGCGGGAGCAACTCCTACGAGCAGTACTTC. This chain links TRBV7-2 with TRBJ2-7; 8 nucleotides line up with TRBD2. The junction had 6 bases not matched to a gene; V was cut back by 5 bases and J by 0 bases. The germline V gene has CDR1 SGHTA and CDR2 FQGNSA. The CDR3 spans 15 residues.

The chain recombines TRBV4-3 with TRBJ2-3; unclear D gene. The CDR3 covers 16 residues. V was cut by 0 bases and J by 7 bases, with 17 bases left in between. In germline, CDR1 is LGHNA, CDR2 YSLEER. CDR3 bases: TGCGCCAGCAGCCAAGATACGGGTGACAATGCAAATACGCAGTATTTT. Translating gives CASSQDTGDNANTQYF.